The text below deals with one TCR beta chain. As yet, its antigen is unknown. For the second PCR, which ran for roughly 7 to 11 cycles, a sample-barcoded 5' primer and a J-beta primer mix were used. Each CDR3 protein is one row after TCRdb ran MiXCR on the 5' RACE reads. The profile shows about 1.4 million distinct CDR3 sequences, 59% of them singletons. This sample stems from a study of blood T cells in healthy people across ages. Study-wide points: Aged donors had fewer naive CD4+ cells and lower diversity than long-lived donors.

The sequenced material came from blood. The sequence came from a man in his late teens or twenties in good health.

CDR3 residues: CSVRSQAGDTQYF. The CDR3 coding sequence is TGCAGCGTTCGTTCGCAGGCAGGAGATACGCAGTATTTT. The rearrangement uses TRBV29-1 and TRBJ2-3; D call uncertain. Germline V gene sequence: CDR1 SQVTM, CDR2 ANQGSEA. Trimming cost V 5 bases and J 5 bases, with 14 bases left between them. The CDR3 runs to 13 residues.